This TCR beta chain was sequenced during a study of TIL therapy for anti-PD-1-resistant metastatic lung cancer. Background on the study: Tumors carried a median about 1.5 non-synonymous mutations per megabase.

Details on this clone: Its antigen remains unidentified.

Points from the study as a whole: The cohort had more treatment-naive, never-smoker and oncogene-addicted patients than typical.

The time point was: pre-treatment sample, taken before nivolumab and TIL therapy. This was the immunoSEQ v3 assay. Data came from immunoSEQ multiplex PCR; TCRdb stores just in-frame clones and leaves some out. The data contain tens of thousands of clones, around 90% of them seen just once; the ten biggest clones take up approximately 2.8%. This sequence originates from a person aged 25 to 80 with non-small cell lung cancer. The material was blood, obtained at baseline.

The CDR3, as DNA: TGTGCCAGCAGCTGGGAGAGGGAGCAGTACTTC. Amino acids: CASSWEREQYF. The chain is built from TRBV5-6 and TRBJ2-7, with a tentative D call TRBD2 (5 bases). Germline V gives CDR1 SGHDT, CDR2 YYEEEE. The germline V and J ends were trimmed by 3 bases and 7 bases, with 8 bases remaining between them. This CDR3 comprises 11 residues.